The entry below describes one T cell receptor beta chain. What antigen it recognizes has not been identified. No much larger clonotype is one base removed from it; base qualities were not supplied. Library creation used the immunoSEQ multiplex PCR assay. A mixture of 60 forward primers for TCR Vbeta segments and 13 reverse primers for TCR Jbeta segments was used in the multiplex PCR. The CDR3 region of rearranged TCR beta genes was amplified from genomic DNA with a multiplex PCR assay. The amplified TCR beta libraries were sequenced on the Illumina HiSeq System as 87-base-pair reads. The authors' pipeline ran thus. In a later analysis, 70 million to 95 million unique TCR beta chains were counted across the approximately 620 repertoires, and approximately 9.9 million of these chains were shared by at least two donors. To remove PCR and sequencing errors, raw reads were error-corrected and collapsed into unique sequences using a nearest-neighbor algorithm that merged closely related sequences. V, D and J gene segments were assigned by aligning CDR3 sequences to IMGT reference sequences. For a sequence to be retained, a match of at least six nucleotides was required to both a V gene segment and a J gene segment. A rearrangement counted as productive if the CDR3 had no stop codons and remained in frame with V and J, and every other rearrangement counted as non-productive. Following IMGT convention, CDR3 was defined as the stretch from the second conserved V-encoded cysteine to the conserved J-encoded phenylalanine. The earlier analysis of roughly 590 of the donors excluded any sequence lacking an unambiguous match to a single V gene segment. In an earlier analysis of several hundred of the donors, V segments were called functional above 56.7% productive rearrangements and were called segregating when the between-donor standard deviation exceeded 5%. A statistical classification framework was built to diagnose cytomegalovirus status from the catalog of TCR beta chain sequences. In a later analysis, TCR nucleotide sequences were compared against IMGT/GENE-DB human TR gene sequences so that V and J genes could be assigned. In a later analysis, CDR3 sequences and most-parsimonious VDJ recombination scenarios were assigned using the TCRdist pipeline. In a later analysis, every TCR beta chain was defined by the combination of its CDR3 amino acid sequence and its V-gene family, and reads without a unique V-gene family were dropped. To address suspected cross-contamination and a sequencing artifact, a later analysis removed around 590 highly shared, low-generation-probability nucleotide sequences. For each public chain, a later analysis derived a clonal expansion index from normalized ranks of inferred template counts within each repertoire. Generation probabilities in a later analysis came from a VDJ recombination model fitted to out-of-frame rearrangements, and those results were checked against IGoR. In a later analysis, TCR-TCR, TCR-HLA and TCR-CMV co-occurrence was scored with hypergeometric tests, and a repertoire-size bias correction was applied to TCR pairs. False discovery rates were estimated in a later analysis by permuting HLA or CMV assignments 20 times. In a later analysis, co-occurring TCRs were grouped using DBSCAN, and TCRdist sequence similarity was added for clustering within HLA-allele-positive subsets. For co-occurrence clustering, repertoires with fewer than 30,000 or more than 120,000 public chains were excluded, along with five repertoires with anomalous nucleotide sharing. TCRdb provides this immuneACCESS table in a form limited to in-frame rearrangements. Some clones are lacking; in checked studies, under half of them reflect an unresolved V gene, and why the rest are absent is not known. V and J calls and clone size are as listed in that table; D and trimming were resolved from the DNA. The sample table lists roughly 100,000 clones, around 75% of them with a count of one. Less than 3% of the sample belongs to the ten largest clones.

The cohort was made up of under 800 healthy bone marrow donors. All cohort members were sampled while nominally healthy, although unrecorded immune exposures were likely present. The donor tested CMV seronegative and was one of the 352 seronegative cohort members. Each donor provided a peripheral blood sample, and peripheral blood mononuclear cells were used for TCR beta sequencing. The Qiagen DNeasy Blood Extraction Kit was used to extract genomic DNA from the blood cell samples. The germline V gene gives CDR1 as MDHEN and CDR2 as SYDVKM. From cysteine to phenylalanine, the CDR3 is 13 amino acids long. Left in the record is the CDR3 DNA by itself, 39 bases read in frame from the first base. Trimming takes 5 bases from V and 7 bases from J, and the germline ends sit 13 bases apart. The record originates from a study of cytomegalovirus exposure and HLA in healthy donors (dated by TCRdb to 2016 to 2017). Background for the entire study: According to an earlier analysis of 550 to 750 of the donors, about 179 million T cells yielded 117 million unique TCR beta sequences and about 300 Gb of sequence data. Around 300 gigabases of sequencing data and tens of millions of unique TCR sequences were included in an early release covering 500 to 750 HLA-typed donors. The genetic ancestry cluster associated with self-reported Caucasian donors included approximately 85% of the approximately 430 genotyped donors. The study aimed to test whether signatures of past pathogen exposure could be identified by cataloging public T cell receptors. Using immunosequencing, the study profiled T cell repertoires from roughly 650 subjects and related those repertoires to cytomegalovirus serostatus. In addition to the first cohort of 650 to 800 subjects, a separate validation cohort of 120 different subjects was used. To predict cytomegalovirus infection status, the study combined high-throughput TCR immunosequencing, statistical association of individual TCRs with disease status, and machine learning. A later analysis re-analyzed previously published TCR beta repertoires from roughly 690 donors and added high-resolution HLA genotyping to study TCR occurrence patterns. The later analysis used no new phenotypic data to find candidate immune exposures, relying instead on TCR beta sequences and their occurrence across donors. To decide whether each TCR beta V gene segment behaved as functional or pseudogenic, an earlier analysis of some 600 of the donors relied on high-throughput TCR beta sequencing. Donor age, sex, ethnicity and CMV serostatus were compiled together with the repertoire data. Genome-wide SNP genotypes for about three fifths of the roughly 670 donors were used in a later genetic analysis, which treated that subset as a discovery cohort. All discovery cohort repertoires had been generated using a single sequencing platform. HLA typing included class I and class II loci at four-digit resolution. The number of donors typed differed by locus, with roughly 629-640 for A, B, C, DRB1 and DQB1, roughly 550 for DQA1, 600 to 610 for DPA1, and over 400 for DPB1. A handful of DR-DQ haplotypes were handled as single units for association and clustering because linkage in the cohort was strong. Among several hundred genotyped donors of the cohort, an average of approximately 200,000 unique TCR beta nucleotide sequences was sequenced per donor, of which about 20% were non-productive.

General study outcomes and caveats: In a later analysis, HLA-associated TCR beta chains were found to be more clonally expanded and to have lower generation probabilities than equally common non-associated chains. A further reported finding was that TCR beta sequences accurately predicted the HLA-A and HLA-B alleles for most subjects in the first cohort. A group of highly shared sequence variants was considered likely to be a technical artifact of the sequencing pipeline. Strong co-occurrence of HLA alleles, especially DR and DQ, made assigning TCR associations to individual alleles difficult. Specific HLA alleles were associated with more than 15,000 TCR beta sequences at a false discovery rate of 0.05 in a later analysis. The presence/absence analyses assumed that sequencing depth was roughly uniform across donors, and that assumption may not be true. Linkage disequilibrium might explain the correlated functional status among segregating V segments, but an unknown experimental factor could not be ruled out. In a later analysis, TCR association rates were found to vary across HLA loci, with the most associated TCRs seen for DRB1 alleles and the fewest for HLA-C alleles. In vitro tests confirmed that a few of the cytomegalovirus-associated TCR beta chains recognize cytomegalovirus antigens. A later analysis found that most CMV-associated TCR beta chains appeared HLA-restricted, with HLA associations seemingly driven largely by CMV exposure. The classifier was reported to diagnose cytomegalovirus status with high specificity and sensitivity in both the original and validation cohorts. HLA typing was unavailable for some donors at each locus, so association tests used only the typed subset. Because counts were too low, around 17 rarely observed V segments, including chromosome 9 orphons, were left out of the earlier analysis of some 600 of the donors. In an earlier analysis of a few hundred of the donors, most TCR beta V segments were observed in productive rearrangements about 87% or about 30% of the time, broadly matching IMGT annotations. Only TCR beta chains were sequenced in this cohort, and the absence of alpha or paired-chain data limited detectable features. Most TCR sequences were observed very rarely across donors, whereas some public TCRs were present in many individuals. Some IMGT-functional V segments, including TRBV6-2 and TRBV6-3, could not be distinguished by the 87-base-pair reads and were therefore excluded. CMV serostatus was the only immune exposure information available for the cohort. In the study, some 160 TCR beta chains were listed as associated with cytomegalovirus. A later genetic analysis associated a missense DCLRE1C variant with V-gene and J-gene trimming of TCR beta chains, and an independent cohort replicated the association. According to a later genetic analysis, donors in an Asian-associated ancestry cluster had fewer N-insertions in productive TCRs than the approximately 690-donor mean. It was suggested by the authors that the approach could potentially be generalized to other disease states and immunological phenotypes. According to a later analysis, parvovirus B19, influenza, CMV and Epstein-Barr virus appeared linked to several top co-occurrence clusters.

The sequence was obtained from a female donor in good health and CMV-seronegative. This receptor chain uses TRBV28 and TRBJ2-3; no D gene call is confident. Sequenced material: PBMCs. CDR3 protein: CASSTQSPHTQYF. The DNA sequence is given as TGTGCCAGCAGTACACAGAGTCCCCATACGCAGTATTTT.